Below, 31 T cell receptor beta chains from the same sample are listed, as sequenced in a study of regulatory T cells in long-lasting Graves disease. Time point in this sample: newly diagnosed GD, antithyroid drugs for less than 3 months. The TCR library was made from RNA that had been extracted from PBMCs in TRIzol. Building the TCR beta libraries relied on iRepertoire HTBI primers, and CDR3 regions underwent Arm-PCR. TCRdb redid the calling of the multiplex PCR reads with MiXCR, one entry per CDR3 protein. Of approximately 400,000 distinct CDR3 sequences in the sample, roughly 12% were seen once. The same sample was also studied in work on T cells in Graves' hyperthyroidism and ophthalmopathy.

Here the sequenced sample was peripheral blood mononuclear cells (PBMCs), taken at new diagnosis, from a patient treated with antithyroid drugs. The receptor set was obtained from a woman in her late teens or twenties with Graves disease.

This clonotype was found many times. The chain links TRBV7-2 to TRBJ2-1; a possible D gene is TRBD2 (7 bases). Per the germline V gene, CDR1 is SGHTA and CDR2 is FQGNSA. The V end lost 8 bases, the J end lost 5 bases, and 19 bases lay between the germline ends. The CDR3 runs 15 residues. CDR3: CASGGLPAGDNEQFF. In DNA, the CDR3 is TGTGCCAGCGGGGGCCTCCCGGCGGGGGACAATGAGCAGTTCTTC.

This clonotype has only a few counts. V and J are TRBV7-2 and TRBJ2-2, with TRBD2 as a possible D gene (5 bases). The CDR3 consists of 15 residues. The V gene lost 2 bases and the J gene lost 5 bases, with 12 bases spanning the gap. The germline CDR1 and CDR2 sequences are SGHTA and FQGNSA. The CDR3: CASSLLLAGTGELFF. In DNA form, the CDR3 reads TGTGCCAGCAGCTTATTGCTAGCTGGAACCGGGGAGCTGTTTTTT.

This clonotype was counted at least ten times. The rearrangement joins TRBV2 to TRBJ1-1; TRBD1 might be the D (6 bases). The CDR3 covers 14 residues. CDR1 SNHLY and CDR2 FYNNEI come from the germline V gene. The ends were cut back, 7 bases at V and 0 bases at J, with 12 bases in the middle. Here the CDR3 DNA reads TGTGCCAGCACTCCGGACAGCTTGAACACTGAAGCTTTCTTT. Protein: CASTPDSLNTEAFF.

This clonotype was recorded at least ten times. The genes are TRBV12-3 or TRBV12-4 and TRBJ2-7; possible D gene TRBD1, 6 bases. The V end was cut by 6 bases, the J end by 3 bases, with 12 bases between. The CDR3 is made up of 13 amino acids. For the CDR3, the DNA is TGTGCCAGCAGACAGGGTGATTACTACGAGCAGTACTTC. Its protein product is CASRQGDYYEQYF.

About this clonotype: A read error may be the cause here, since a much bigger clone is one base away. The chain uses TRBV6-2 or TRBV6-3 and TRBJ2-2; 7 positions agree with TRBD2. J was trimmed by 7 bases and V by 2 bases; bases with no gene match: 10. Germline V gene data show CDR1 as MNHEY and CDR2 as SVGEGT. This CDR3 spans 16 amino acids. Here the CDR3 reads CASSYGRECPVGELFF. The DNA of the CDR3 is TGTGCCAGCAGTTACGGGCGGGAGTGCCCGGTCGGGGAGCTGTTTTTT.

This clonotype was detected ten times or more. The chain combines TRBV20-1 with TRBJ2-1, with D possibly being TRBD1 (5 bases). Germline loops: CDR1 DFQATT, CDR2 SNEGSKA (reference sequence). This CDR3 has 15 amino acids. Deletions cut 2 bases from V and 6 bases from J, with 17 bases between. CDR3 in amino acids: CSARRLGPDPNEQFF. DNA of the CDR3: TGCAGTGCTAGACGGCTGGGGCCCGACCCCAATGAGCAGTTCTTC.

This clonotype was counted ten times or more. This chain connects TRBV7-6 to TRBJ2-3; no firm D call. CDR3 size: 13 residues. In germline, CDR1 is SGHVS, CDR2 FNYEAQ. V gave up 1 base and J gave up 4 bases, with 6 bases separating them. CDR3 amino acids: CASSLGPADTQYF. The CDR3 DNA is TGTGCCAGCAGCTTAGGCCCTGCAGATACGCAGTATTTT.

This clonotype has a count of ten or more. The V gene is TRBV15, the J gene TRBJ1-4; D unresolved. The CDR3 runs 13 residues. Germline V gene lookup returns CDR1 LNHNV and CDR2 YYDKDF (reference sequence). The germline V and J ends were trimmed by 1 base and 11 bases, with 11 bases remaining between them. In DNA form, the CDR3 reads TGTGCCACCAGCAGAGCTCTAAGTCAGAAACTGTTTTTT. Translation: CATSRALSQKLFF.

This clonotype was observed a handful of times. The CDR3 DNA follows: TGTGCCACCAGCCGAACCCGACAGGGGCTAGACGAGAACACTGAAGCTTTCTTT. Its protein is CATSRTRQGLDENTEAFF. The rearrangement uses TRBV15 and TRBJ1-1; 8 bases agree with TRBD1. The CDR3 runs to 18 residues. V lost 5 bases to trimming and J lost 1 base; unmatched junction nucleotides: 15. CDR1 is LNHNV, CDR2 YYDKDF, per germline (reference sequence). The full variable domain, rest sourced from reference TRBV15 and TRBJ1-1, is DAMVIQNPRYQVTQFGKPVTLSCSQTLNHNVMYWYQQKSSQAPKLLFHYYDKDFNNEADTPDNFQSRRPNTSFCFLDIRSPGLGDTAMYLCATSRTRQGLDENTEAFFGQGTRLTVV.

Many counts were recorded for this clonotype. The chain uses TRBV7-9 and TRBJ1-3; D might be TRBD1 (5 bases). The CDR3 sequence is 14 residues long. With 4 bases removed from V and 1 base from J, the gap between germline ends came to 8 bases. Germline lookup yields CDR1 SEHNR and CDR2 FQNEAQ (reference sequence). CDR3 protein: CASSSDSSGNTIYF. DNA of the CDR3: TGTGCCAGCAGCTCAGACAGTTCTGGAAACACCATATATTTT.

In its sample, this clonotype was seen many times. The J gene is TRBJ2-1, the V gene TRBV15; 9 bases match TRBD2. V lost 1 base to trimming and J lost 12 bases; unmatched junction nucleotides: 13. Per germline, CDR1 LNHNV and CDR2 YYDKDF (reference sequence). The CDR3 covers 16 residues. The CDR3 nucleotides are TGTGCCACCAGCAGAGGTTTGGCGGGGGGGCCTCTGGCGCAGTTCTTC. Encoded protein: CATSRGLAGGPLAQFF.

This chain's CDR3 is CSANTRVGGRRRGTGELFF. The CDR3 coding sequence is TGCAGTGCTAACACCCGGGTAGGGGGGAGAAGAAGAGGCACCGGGGAGCTGTTTTTT. The gene calls are TRBV20-1 and TRBJ2-2; the D gene could be TRBD1 or TRBD2 (6 bases each). The length of the CDR3 is 19 residues. Trimming took off 4 bases at V and 4 bases at J, with 28 bases between the two ends. The germline V gene has CDR1 DFQATT and CDR2 SNEGSKA (reference sequence).

This clonotype was recorded at least ten times. At one of its ends the junction is not consistent with the germline gene, which may arise from a read error. The gene calls are TRBV28 and TRBJ2-3; D is undetermined. The CDR3 loop spans 12 amino acids. Germline CDR1 and CDR2: MDHEN and SYDVKM. The CDR3 DNA is TGTGCCAGCAGTCAACGACATCCTAGGGTTGGGTTT. Amino acid sequence: CASSQRHPRVGF.

This clonotype has more than one count but fewer than ten. J is TRBJ2-1 and V is TRBV30, with TRBD1 matching 7 bases. V lost 4 bases, J lost 4 bases, and 4 bases stayed unmatched. CDR1 and CDR2 from the germline V gene are GTSNPN and SVGIG (reference sequence). This CDR3 comprises 13 residues. The CDR3 nucleotides are TGTGCCTGGATAGGGGGCTCTTACAATGAGCAGTTCTTC. It yields the protein CAWIGGSYNEQFF.

This clonotype was observed at least ten times. The chain carries TRBV12-3 or TRBV12-4 and TRBJ1-2; 12 bases align to TRBD1. The J segment lost 8 bases and the V segment lost 6 bases, leaving 10 bases of the junction unmatched. The CDR3 contains 15 residues. The CDR3 nucleotides are TGTGCCAGCAGCAGCGATGGGACAGGGGGCTGGGGCTACACCTTC. Protein sequence: CASSSDGTGGWGYTF.

In its sample, this clonotype was seen many times. The V gene is TRBV10-3, the J gene TRBJ2-1; D might be TRBD2 (6 bases). The CDR3 runs to 14 residues. Germline V CDR1 and CDR2: ENHRY, SYGVKD. Trimming pared 4 bases from V and 7 bases from J, leaving 14 bases between. The CDR3 DNA follows: TGTGCCATCAGTGGGACGGCGGGGCCGAATGAGCAGTTCTTC. Its protein is CAISGTAGPNEQFF.

This clonotype was recorded at least ten times. Relative to the germline gene, one junction end is altered; a read error may explain this. This rearrangement joins TRBV11-2 to TRBJ1-6; 9 positions match TRBD1. Germline V gene sequence: CDR1 SGHAT, CDR2 FQNNGV. CDR3 length: 16 amino acids. This chain's CDR3 is CAGSLWPDRGNSPLHF. CDR3 DNA sequence: TGTGCCGGCAGCTTATGGCCGGACAGGGGTAATTCACCCCTCCACTTT.

The sample holds many counts of this clonotype. The chain links TRBV4-1 to TRBJ1-2; 10 nucleotides agree with TRBD1. The length of the CDR3 is 13 residues. J lost 6 bases, V lost 3 bases, and 1 base had no gene match. Germline CDR1 and CDR2: MGHRA and YSYEKL. CDR3 amino acids: CASSHGTGDGYTF. CDR3 DNA sequence: TGCGCCAGCAGCCACGGGACAGGGGATGGCTACACCTTC.

This clonotype was recorded many times. This sequence joins TRBV6-5 and TRBJ1-5; no clear D. The CDR3 contains 19 residues. Germline V lookup: CDR1 MNHEY, CDR2 SVGAGI. Trimming pared 2 bases from V and 4 bases from J, leaving 24 bases between. The CDR3 DNA follows: TGTGCCAGCAGTTACGAGAGGCTAATTGGACGGCGGGAGAATCAGCCCCAGCATTTT. Translating gives CASSYERLIGRRENQPQHF.

Many counts were recorded for this clonotype. V usage is TRBV3-1 and J usage is TRBJ2-1, with 14 nucleotides matching TRBD2. The V segment lost 4 bases and the J segment 16 bases; nucleotides outside the gene matches: 6. Germline loops: CDR1 LGHDT, CDR2 YNNKEL (reference sequence). This CDR3 spans 13 amino acids. Here the CDR3 reads CASSRGTSGSKFF. The CDR3 DNA sequence: TGTGCCAGCAGCCGAGGGACTAGCGGGAGTAAATTCTTC.

The V gene is TRBV4-3, the J gene TRBJ2-1; 13 bases are shared with TRBD2. After removal of 3 bases from V and 7 bases from J, the junction contained 9 bases not matched to a gene. The CDR3 runs 17 residues. Per germline, CDR1 LGHNA and CDR2 YSLEER. The CDR3 spells CASSHRLTSGGWNEQFF. The CDR3 DNA reads as TGCGCCAGCAGCCACCGACTGACTAGCGGGGGGTGGAATGAGCAGTTCTTC.

The J gene is TRBJ2-7, the V gene TRBV6-9; 11 positions match TRBD2. The CDR3 extends over 16 amino acids. Looked up from germline, CDR1 is MNHGY and CDR2 is SVAAGI. V shed 3 bases, J shed 7 bases, and the junction held 11 bases outside the gene matches. For the CDR3, the DNA is TGTGCCAGCAGTTACGGTTTAGCGGGAGGGGGCTATGAGCAGTACGTC. It codes for CASSYGLAGGGYEQYV.

This clonotype was detected ten times or more. The V call is TRBV6-1, the J call TRBJ1-2; TRBD1 aligns across 9 bases. Germline V gene sequence: CDR1 MNHNS, CDR2 SASEGT. With 2 bases clipped from V and 4 bases from J, the junction kept 5 bases outside the gene matches. The CDR3 is 15 amino acids. Here the CDR3 reads CASSEPLTGGYGYTF. Here the CDR3 DNA reads TGTGCCAGCAGTGAACCTCTGACAGGGGGCTATGGCTACACCTTC.

This clonotype has just a few counts. The J gene is TRBJ1-4, the V gene TRBV5-5, with a possible D match to TRBD1 (6 bases). V was cut by 0 bases and J by 8 bases, with 23 bases left in between. Germline CDR1 and CDR2: SGHKS and YYEKEE (reference sequence). CDR3 length: 18 amino acids. The CDR3 loop is CASSLVPDSGWRGEKLFF. CDR3 coding DNA: TGTGCCAGCAGCTTGGTTCCCGACAGCGGATGGAGGGGGGAAAAACTGTTTTTT.

This clonotype was picked up many times. The chain joins TRBV20-1 to TRBJ2-7; 7 bases match TRBD1. The germline gives CDR1 DFQATT, CDR2 SNEGSKA (reference sequence). There are 13 residues in the CDR3. CDR3 sequence: CGTQGNALYEQYF. The CDR3 bases are TGCGGAACACAGGGGAACGCACTCTACGAGCAGTACTTC.

This clonotype has a handful of counts. The chain joins TRBV9 to TRBJ1-5; possible D gene TRBD1, 5 bases. V was clipped by 1 base and J by 9 bases, with 14 bases between them. Germline CDR1 is SGDLS and CDR2 is YYNGEE. The CDR3 runs to 14 residues. The CDR3 region has the DNA TGTGCCAGCAGCGTATCGGGAGTTCAGGGGCCCCAGCATTTT. Translated, it gives CASSVSGVQGPQHF.

A few counts support this clonotype. The gene calls are TRBV20-1 and TRBJ2-1; TRBD2 matches 7 bases. V was clipped by 6 bases and J by 8 bases; unmatched bases: 4. The CDR3 length is 11 residues. The V gene's germline CDR1 is DFQATT and CDR2 SNEGSKA (reference sequence). CDR3 nucleotides: TGCAGTGCGTCAACTAGCGATGAGCAGTTCTTC. Translated: CSASTSDEQFF.

Many counts were recorded for this clonotype. The chain recombines TRBV28 with TRBJ1-2; tentative D call: TRBD1 (6 bases). The CDR3 runs 13 residues. The ends were cut back, 3 bases at V and 8 bases at J, with 13 bases in the middle. Germline V gene data show CDR1 as MDHEN and CDR2 as SYDVKM. The CDR3 protein is CASSFSLTGGYTF. In nucleotides, the CDR3 is TGTGCCAGCAGTTTCAGCTTAACAGGGGGCTACACCTTC.

This clonotype was seen at least ten times. The rearrangement joins TRBV6-5 to TRBJ2-1; D is undetermined. The CDR3 has 13 residues. Trimming left V 2 bases short and J 10 bases short, with 12 bases between. From germline, CDR1 is MNHEY and CDR2 SVGAGI. CDR3 sequence reads: CASSYVRWREQFF. The CDR3, as DNA: TGTGCCAGCAGTTACGTTAGGTGGAGAGAGCAGTTCTTC.

This clonotype has at least ten counts. The J gene is TRBJ2-2, the V gene TRBV12-3 or TRBV12-4; D not resolved. Trimming removed 1 base at V and 7 bases at J, with 7 bases between. The CDR3 runs to 13 residues. The CDR3 nucleotides are TGTGCCAGCAGTTTAGACAAGTACGGGGAGCTGTTTTTT. Translation gives CASSLDKYGELFF.

Ten or more counts support this clonotype. The genes are TRBV10-3 and TRBJ2-1, with TRBD1 identical over 8 bases. The V and J ends lost 5 bases and 5 bases, in that order; junction bases with no gene match: 8. The germline V gene encodes CDR1 ENHRY and CDR2 SYGVKD. This CDR3 spans 15 amino acids. CDR3 loop: CAISQGAAGNNEQFF. The CDR3 nucleotides are TGTGCCATCAGTCAGGGGGCGGCAGGTAACAATGAGCAGTTCTTC.